A single sample gave rise to the 4 T cell receptor beta chains below, sequenced in a study of T cells in Graves' hyperthyroidism and ophthalmopathy. The TCR beta CDR3 regions underwent amplification using RNA transcripts as the source. HTBI primers were used for first-round RT-PCR of the TCR CDR3. TCRdb fed the multiplex PCR reads into MiXCR, producing one record per CDR3 protein. The table lists hundreds of thousands of distinct CDR3 sequences, 38% of them singletons, with 8.9% in the top ten. The source material was blood. Every receptor here comes from a man younger than 35 with Graves' hyperthyroidism.

The chain recombines TRBV20-1 with TRBJ1-3; weak D call: TRBD1 (5 bases). V lost 6 bases to trimming and J lost 3 bases, with 18 bases between them. Germline CDR1 and CDR2: DFQATT and SNEGSKA (reference sequence). CDR3 size: 15 residues. The chain's CDR3 is CSAILDTNFGNTIYF. The CDR3 DNA sequence: TGCAGTGCCATATTGGACACCAACTTTGGAAACACCATATATTTT.

This clonotype was observed a few times. The rearrangement joins TRBV19 to TRBJ1-2; TRBD1 aligns across 10 bases. Germline values: CDR1 LNHDA, CDR2 SQIVND (reference sequence). V lost 8 bases and J lost 4; bases outside the gene matches: 7. This CDR3 has 14 residues. The CDR3 DNA reads TGTGCCAGTTTAGAGACAGGGGGCTCCTATGGCTACACCTTC. Amino acid sequence: CASLETGGSYGYTF. Using reference TRBV19 and TRBJ1-2 for the parts outside the CDR3, the full variable domain is DGGITQSPKYLFRKEGQNVTLSCEQNLNHDAMYWYRQDPGQGLRLIYYSQIVNDFQKGDIAEGYSVSREKKESFPLTVTSAQKNPTAFYLCASLETGGSYGYTFGSGTRLTVV.

This clonotype was counted a single time. The chain combines TRBV2 with TRBJ2-2, with TRBD2 matching 7 bases. The CDR3 consists of 16 residues. J was trimmed by 2 bases and V by 7 bases; bases with no gene match: 10. Germline CDR1 reads SNHLY; CDR2 reads FYNNEI. The CDR3 sequence is CASTPYGRTNTGELFF. The CDR3 region has the DNA TGTGCCAGCACCCCCTACGGGAGGACCAACACCGGGGAGCTGTTTTTT.

The V call is TRBV5-6, the J call TRBJ1-2; TRBD1 is a possible D gene (5 bases). CDR3 length: 13 residues. CDR1 is SGHDT, CDR2 YYEEEE, per germline. V lost 6 bases and J 5 bases, leaving 14 bases between the germline ends. CDR3 sequence: CASNPGTDYGYTF. DNA of the CDR3: TGTGCCAGCAACCCCGGGACGGATTATGGCTACACCTTC.